Given below is one T cell receptor (beta chain) in context. This sample was included in a study of blood T cell repertoires in COVID-19. Generated by immunoSEQ multiplex PCR, the TCRdb table keeps only in-frame clones and is missing some. Of a few hundred thousand clones listed, 85% are singletons. Germline V lookup: CDR1 SGHRS, CDR2 YFSETQ. The germline V and J ends were trimmed by 4 bases and 0 bases, with 8 bases remaining between them. The CDR3 loop spans 13 amino acids. Enrolled through a virtual design, the participants were between roughly 18 and 90 years of age and came from fewer than 30 US areas.

The chain is built from TRBV5-1 and TRBJ2-7; weak D call: TRBD1 (6 bases). The source material was PBMCs or T cells enriched from blood (not recorded which). This clonotype originated in a man in his forties who had recovered from COVID-19. The CDR3 sequence: CASSTRGSYEQYF. The CDR3 DNA sequence: TGCGCCAGCAGCACCAGGGGCTCCTACGAGCAGTACTTC.